This T cell receptor (beta chain) was sequenced for a study of beta chain features in type 1 diabetes. General study points: Shorter TCRB CDR3s, moderately but significantly so, marked every one of the four CD4+ subsets in Type 1 diabetes patients. In these data, an HLA type influence on TCRB rearrangement remained unresolved.

This clone came up a few times. Its antigen is not identified. This CDR3 is built from 15 residues. CDR1 and CDR2 from the germline V gene are SGHRS and YFSETQ. V gave up 5 bases and J gave up 0 bases, with 9 bases separating them. Expressed TCRB transcripts were sequenced because the entire RNA isolate underwent reverse transcription. Produced via immunoSEQ multiplex PCR; TCRdb's table is partial and in-frame only. The table shows about 47,000 clones, with roughly 40% occurring only once. The sequence was collected from a man under 40 with type 1 diabetes. The chain joins TRBV5-1 to TRBJ2-6; a possible D gene is TRBD2 (6 bases). The specimen was stem cell memory CD4+ T cells from blood. CDR3 DNA: TGCGCCAGCAGTCGGAGGGACTCTGGGGCCAACGTCCTGACTTTC. Translated: CASSRRDSGANVLTF.